Sequencing of this TCR beta chain was carried out in a study of T cells after yellow fever vaccination. Study results and limitations: Booster samples showed a return of most primary-vaccination clones (approximately 96% CD4, roughly 85% CD8).

Trimming shortened V by 5 bases and J by 2 bases, and 13 bases separated the two germline ends. The CDR3 runs to 15 residues. Germline-derived CDR1 and CDR2 are LNHDA and SQIVND (reference sequence). UMIs were added to TCR cDNA along with a universal primer site when it was made by 5'RACE template switching. MiXCR, applied by TCRdb to the 5' RACE reads, yields one record per CDR3 protein. The sample consists of hundreds of thousands of distinct CDR3 sequences, around 12% of them appearing once. Notes on this clonotype: Its antigen remains unidentified.

The TCR sequence derives from a man between 18 and 29 years old who received the YFV17D yellow fever vaccine. This material consisted of CD4+ T cells sorted from PBMCs, taken 15 days after the yellow fever booster vaccination. The chain employs TRBV19 and TRBJ1-3, with TRBD1 as a possible D gene (6 bases). CDR3 sequence reads: CASSQQGMAGNTIYF. The CDR3 DNA reads as TGTGCCAGTAGTCAACAGGGAATGGCTGGAAACACCATATATTTT.